The 10 T cell receptor beta chains given below trace back to one sample, sequenced in a study of T cell repertoires in cytomegalovirus infection. TCRdb processed the reads anew with MiXCR; each CDR3 protein has one entry. The data contain approximately 1,000,000 distinct CDR3 sequences, roughly 30% of them singletons. Their antigens are not known. The input for sequencing was cultured CD8+ T cells from PBMCs, taken from culture after CMV antigen stimulation. Receptors were obtained from a human donor in good health (CMV status not recorded). Some clones in this sample may be carry-over from other donors' samples.

This chain connects TRBV6-2 or TRBV6-3 to TRBJ2-7; the match to TRBD2 covers 8 bases. Germline loops: CDR1 MNHEY, CDR2 SVGEGT. This CDR3 spans 17 amino acids. Germline trimming cut 0 bases from V and 3 bases from J; bases unmatched to any gene: 10. CDR3 sequence reads: CASSYSTRGGGFYEQYV. The CDR3, as DNA: TGTGCCAGCAGTTACTCCACGCGTGGCGGGGGGTTCTACGAGCAGTACGTC.

The chain uses TRBV6-2 or TRBV6-3 and TRBJ1-1; the D is unclear. Germline V gives CDR1 MNHEY, CDR2 SVGEGT. The germline V and J ends were trimmed by 4 bases and 6 bases, with 15 bases remaining between them. The length of the CDR3 is 14 residues. CDR3 coding DNA: TGTGCCAGCAGTTCGCTTGCGGGCGGACCTGAAGCTTTCTTT. Protein sequence: CASSSLAGGPEAFF.

The chain couples TRBV29-1 to TRBJ1-4, with unresolved D. Trimming cost V 7 bases and J 3 bases, with 18 bases left between them. The germline V gene has CDR1 SQVTM and CDR2 ANQGSEA. This CDR3 is built from 15 residues. DNA for the CDR3: TGCAGCGGGCGACTGTGGGATGGGGCTAATGAAAAACTGTTTTTT. Protein sequence: CSGRLWDGANEKLFF.

This clonotype was recorded at least ten times. V and J are TRBV7-2 and TRBJ2-7; 8 bases line up with TRBD2. CDR1 is SGHTA and CDR2 is FQGNSA in the germline V gene. The CDR3 is 14 residues long. Trimming removed 5 bases from V and 4 bases from J; junction bases left unmatched: 7. CDR3 loop: CASSEGLDLYEQYF. Here the CDR3 DNA reads TGTGCCAGCAGCGAGGGACTAGATCTGTACGAGCAGTACTTC.

V gene TRBV6-5 combines with J gene TRBJ2-1; 12 bases align to TRBD2. Germline CDR1 reads MNHEY; CDR2 reads SVGAGI. V shed 5 bases and J 7 bases; nucleotides not matched to a gene: 6. This CDR3 spans 15 amino acids. The DNA of the CDR3 is TGTGCCAGCAGTCTTACTAGCGGGGGGTCTAATGAGCAGTTCTTC. Translated: CASSLTSGGSNEQFF.

The chain links TRBV6-2 or TRBV6-3 to TRBJ1-1; perhaps TRBD1 as D (5 bases). There are 17 residues in the CDR3. Trimming left V 7 bases short and J 7 bases short, with 28 bases between. Germline V CDR1 and CDR2: MNHEY, SVGEGT. Here the CDR3 reads CASTPLLTLWTTYEAFF. Written as DNA, the CDR3 is TGTGCCAGCACCCCCCTTTTGACTTTGTGGACAACTTATGAAGCTTTCTTT.

Turning to this clonotype: The junction and the germline gene differ at one end; a read error may be behind it. The chain couples TRBV28 to TRBJ2-3, with 14 bases that match TRBD2. CDR3 length equals 20 residues. The germline V gene encodes CDR1 MDHEN and CDR2 SYDVKM. The CDR3 DNA sequence: TGTGCCCGCAGTTCCCGGGGACTAGCGGGGGAACCCAAAGGCACAGATACGCAGTATTTT. Translating gives CARSSRGLAGEPKGTDTQYF.

The CDR3 coding sequence is TGTGCCACCAGCTGGAGAGGCAGGGACAATGAGCAGTTCTTC. Translation gives CATSWRGRDNEQFF. The V gene is TRBV15, the J gene TRBJ2-1, with TRBD1 as a possible D gene (5 bases). The CDR3 sequence is 14 residues long. The germline V gene has CDR1 LNHNV and CDR2 YYDKDF (reference sequence). V was pared by 5 bases and J by 5 bases, with 13 bases between.

The sample holds many counts of this clonotype. J is TRBJ2-7 and V is TRBV2, with unresolved D. Trimming removed 7 bases at V and 4 bases at J, with 8 bases between. This CDR3 is 11 amino acids long. Looked up from germline, CDR1 is SNHLY and CDR2 is FYNNEI. Here the CDR3 DNA reads TGTGCCAGCACCCAAGGGTACGAGCAGTACTTC. As protein: CASTQGYEQYF.

This sequence joins TRBV7-2 and TRBJ1-5; D unclear. Per germline, CDR1 SGHTA and CDR2 FQGNSA. The CDR3 runs to 15 residues. V lost 6 bases and J lost 5, with 17 bases in between. In DNA, the CDR3 is TGTGCCAGCAGGTCCAGCATAAGGTCGGATCAGCCCCAGCATTTT. Translated: CASRSSIRSDQPQHF.